This T cell receptor beta chain was identified in a study of blood T cells in healthy people across ages. Only a few counts were recorded for this clonotype. Sample-barcoded 5' priming and a J-beta primer mix drove a second PCR of about 6 to 12 cycles. Each CDR3 protein gets one entry after TCRdb re-called the 5' RACE reads with MiXCR. Of around 320,000 distinct CDR3 sequences listed, 25% to 30% are singletons. The CDR3 runs 13 residues. The V gene's germline CDR1 is MGHDK and CDR2 SYGVNS. Between the trimmed V and J ends, which lost 9 bases and 2 bases, there was a span of 8 bases. Individuals who donated were healthy Caucasians from Russia aged 6 to 90.

The chain employs TRBV25-1 and TRBJ2-6; D remains ambiguous. The sequenced sample was blood. The receptor's source is a woman in her 70s in good health. The CDR3 sequence: CASTFPGANVLTF. The DNA of the CDR3 is TGTGCCAGTACCTTTCCTGGGGCCAACGTCCTGACTTTC.